These 20 T cell receptor beta chains share one sample of origin, sequenced in a study of T cells in Graves' hyperthyroidism and ophthalmopathy. It was RNA transcripts that yielded the amplified TCR beta CDR3 regions. HTBI primers were used for first-round RT-PCR of the TCR CDR3. TCRdb recomputed calls from the multiplex PCR reads with MiXCR, one row per CDR3 protein. There are 500,000 to 650,000 distinct CDR3 sequences in the sample; 14% occur only once, and approximately 13% lies in the top ten. Sample: blood. The source of these receptors is a woman in her thirties or forties with Graves' hyperthyroidism.

This clonotype was seen ten or more times. The gene calls are TRBV5-1 and TRBJ1-2; D is uncertain. This CDR3 region has 13 residues. Germline CDR1 is SGHRS and CDR2 is YFSETQ. V was cut by 2 bases and J by 8 bases, with 13 bases left in between. DNA of the CDR3: TGCGCCAGCAGCTTCAATACGGACCGGGGCTACACCTTC. It specifies CASSFNTDRGYTF.

The sample holds many counts of this clonotype. The chain uses TRBV7-3 and TRBJ2-1, with D maybe TRBD2 (6 bases). CDR3 length equals 15 residues. The V end was cut by 1 base, the J end by 9 bases, with 16 bases between. In germline, CDR1 is SGHTA, CDR2 FQGTGA. CDR3 DNA sequence: TGTGCCAGCAGCTTAAAGCCGGGAGTGTATGGTGAGCAGTTCTTC. As protein: CASSLKPGVYGEQFF.

The gene calls are TRBV5-1 and TRBJ2-5, with D possibly being TRBD2 (6 bases). Germline values: CDR1 SGHRS, CDR2 YFSETQ. The length of the CDR3 is 13 residues. V was trimmed by 3 bases and J by 2 bases, leaving 8 bases between them. The CDR3 sequence is CASSWDLQETQYF. Here the CDR3 DNA reads TGCGCCAGCAGCTGGGACTTACAAGAGACCCAGTACTTC.

This clonotype was seen at least ten times. The chain combines TRBV28 with TRBJ1-1, with 8 bases that match TRBD1. Germline CDR1 reads MDHEN; CDR2 reads SYDVKM. J was trimmed by 6 bases and V by 10 bases; bases with no gene match: 4. The CDR3 covers 11 residues. This chain's CDR3 is CATTGGAEAFF. In nucleotides, the CDR3 is TGTGCCACTACAGGGGGAGCTGAAGCTTTCTTT.

This clonotype was recorded many times. CDR3 amino acids: CASSPGEGHREQYF. The CDR3 nucleotides read TGTGCCAGCTCACCAGGGGAGGGACATCGCGAGCAGTACTTC. V gene TRBV18 combines with J gene TRBJ2-7; TRBD2 might be the D (7 bases). The CDR3 runs 14 residues. V lost 2 bases and J 6 bases, leaving 14 bases between the germline ends. In germline, CDR1 is KGHSH, CDR2 LQKENI.

This clonotype was observed many times. The rearrangement links TRBV11-3 to TRBJ1-1, with D perhaps matching TRBD1 (6 bases). The V end lost 5 bases, the J end lost 3 bases, and 7 bases lay between the germline ends. The germline V gene encodes CDR1 SGHNT and CDR2 YENEEA. This CDR3 comprises 12 residues. The DNA for the CDR3 is TGTGCCAGCAGCCACAGGGACACTGAAGCTTTCTTT. Protein sequence: CASSHRDTEAFF.

This clonotype was observed a handful of times. The V call is TRBV11-3, the J call TRBJ2-3; perhaps TRBD2 as D (6 bases). V was clipped by 0 bases and J by 4 bases, with 14 bases between them. The length of the CDR3 is 16 residues. The germline V gene encodes CDR1 SGHNT and CDR2 YENEEA. The CDR3 DNA reads as TGTGCCAGCAGCTTAGAGTGGCAGGGAGGCGCAGATACGCAGTATTTT. Amino acid sequence: CASSLEWQGGADTQYF.

V is TRBV4-1 and J is TRBJ2-7; a weak D match, TRBD2 (7 bases). V lost 1 base to trimming and J lost 4 bases, with 14 bases between them. CDR1 is MGHRA and CDR2 is YSYEKL in the germline V gene. The CDR3 has 15 amino acids. The CDR3 region is CASSQARGGVYEQYF. CDR3 in DNA: TGCGCCAGCAGCCAAGCGAGGGGGGGTGTATACGAGCAGTACTTC.

This clonotype was picked up many times. V usage is TRBV12-3 or TRBV12-4 and J usage is TRBJ1-2; 7 bases are a match to TRBD1. V gave up 5 bases and J gave up 5 bases; unmatched junction bases: 8. CDR3 length equals 14 residues. CDR3 loop: CASSNGQAQYGYTF. The CDR3 DNA sequence: TGTGCCAGCAGTAACGGACAGGCCCAGTATGGCTACACCTTC.

This clonotype came up many times. The chain couples TRBV7-8 to TRBJ2-3, with 10 nucleotides matching TRBD2. Trimming at V came to 3 bases and at J to 5 bases, leaving 11 bases not matched to a gene. CDR1 SGHVS and CDR2 FQNEAQ come from the germline V gene. The CDR3 extends over 17 amino acids. In DNA form, the CDR3 reads TGTGCCAGCAGCTTCTCAACCGGGACTAGCGTTAAAGATACGCAGTATTTT. Its translation is CASSFSTGTSVKDTQYF.

This clonotype has ten or more counts. The rearrangement links TRBV24-1 to TRBJ2-5; D gene ambiguous. The V gene's germline CDR1 is KGHDR and CDR2 SFDVKD. The CDR3 runs to 14 residues. V was shortened by 3 bases and J by 2 bases, with 9 bases between the two germline ends. This CDR3 reads CATSDVTVQETQYF. CDR3 bases: TGTGCCACCAGTGATGTCACAGTGCAAGAGACCCAGTACTTC.

This clonotype was counted between two and nine times. V gene TRBV12-3 or TRBV12-4 combines with J gene TRBJ2-5; TRBD1 aligns across 9 bases. The J segment lost 5 bases and the V segment lost 4 bases, leaving 5 bases of the junction unmatched. This CDR3 is built from 14 residues. CDR3 sequence: CASSSGQGKETQYF. The CDR3, as DNA: TGTGCCAGCAGTTCCGGACAGGGGAAGGAGACCCAGTACTTC.

This clonotype was counted at least ten times. The V and J genes are TRBV12-3 or TRBV12-4 and TRBJ2-7; perhaps TRBD1 as D (5 bases). With 1 base removed from V and 0 bases from J, the gap between germline ends came to 7 bases. CDR3 length: 14 residues. The CDR3 bases are TGTGCCAGCAGTTTAGGGACAAGCTCCTACGAGCAGTACTTC. Translating gives CASSLGTSSYEQYF.

This CDR3 is CASSLNRRAEQYF. CDR3 coding DNA: TGTGCCAGCAGTTTAAACAGGCGGGCCGAGCAGTACTTC. The chain carries TRBV28 and TRBJ2-7; D may match TRBD1 or TRBD2 (5 bases each). Germline lookup yields CDR1 MDHEN and CDR2 SYDVKM. V lost 2 bases and J lost 6, with 11 bases in between. This CDR3 region has 13 residues.

This rearrangement joins TRBV20-1 to TRBJ1-2; D perhaps matches TRBD1 (5 bases). There are 14 residues in the CDR3. The V gene lost 3 bases and the J gene lost 4 bases, with 15 bases spanning the gap. Germline assignment: CDR1 DFQATT and CDR2 SNEGSKA (reference sequence). The CDR3 DNA sequence: TGCAGTGCTAGGGGGTCTCAGGGTTTCTATGGCTACACCTTC. Its protein product is CSARGSQGFYGYTF.

Ten or more counts support this clonotype. The CDR3, as DNA: TGTGCCTGGAGTAGGACAGGGGCTCAGCCCCAGCATTTT. This translates into CAWSRTGAQPQHF. V and J are TRBV30 and TRBJ1-5; 9 positions agree with TRBD1. The trim removed 2 bases at V and 6 bases at J, leaving 2 bases unmatched. This CDR3 region has 13 residues. The germline V gene encodes CDR1 GTSNPN and CDR2 SVGIG (reference sequence).

This clonotype came up many times. The chain is built from TRBV2 and TRBJ1-5, with TRBD1 matching over 9 bases. Trimming removed 6 bases from V and 6 bases from J; junction bases left unmatched: 9. Germline V lookup: CDR1 SNHLY, CDR2 FYNNEI. The CDR3 contains 15 residues. The CDR3 region has the DNA TGTGCCAGCAGGTCCGGGACAGGGCCGACTCAGCCCCAGCATTTT. Its protein is CASRSGTGPTQPQHF.

On this clonotype itself: One base away lies a much larger clone, so this may be a sequencing read error. The rearrangement links TRBV4-2 to TRBJ1-2; D unclear. Germline CDR1 and CDR2: LGHNA and YNFKEQ. The V end lost 4 bases, the J end lost 8 bases, and 11 bases lay between the germline ends. The CDR3 is 12 amino acids. DNA for the CDR3: TGTGCCAGCAGCCGAGGCGGGCCAGGCTACACCTTC. This codes for CASSRGGPGYTF.

CDR3 sequence (DNA): TGTGCCAGTAGTGGACTAACGAGGGAGCCCCAGCATTTT. It yields the protein CASSGLTREPQHF. The rearrangement uses TRBV19 and TRBJ1-5, with D unresolved. Germline-derived CDR1 and CDR2 are LNHDA and SQIVND (reference sequence). Deletions cut 5 bases from V and 8 bases from J, with 13 bases between. The CDR3 extends over 13 amino acids.

This clonotype has only a few counts. The J gene is TRBJ2-7, the V gene TRBV6-1; 10 bases are shared with TRBD2. Germline CDR1 and CDR2: MNHNS and SASEGT. V lost 6 bases and J lost 4; bases outside the gene matches: 15. This CDR3 is 17 amino acids long. Here the CDR3 reads CASSASGRYTNGYEQYF. For the CDR3, the DNA is TGTGCCAGCAGCGCTAGCGGGAGATACACCAACGGGTACGAGCAGTACTTC.